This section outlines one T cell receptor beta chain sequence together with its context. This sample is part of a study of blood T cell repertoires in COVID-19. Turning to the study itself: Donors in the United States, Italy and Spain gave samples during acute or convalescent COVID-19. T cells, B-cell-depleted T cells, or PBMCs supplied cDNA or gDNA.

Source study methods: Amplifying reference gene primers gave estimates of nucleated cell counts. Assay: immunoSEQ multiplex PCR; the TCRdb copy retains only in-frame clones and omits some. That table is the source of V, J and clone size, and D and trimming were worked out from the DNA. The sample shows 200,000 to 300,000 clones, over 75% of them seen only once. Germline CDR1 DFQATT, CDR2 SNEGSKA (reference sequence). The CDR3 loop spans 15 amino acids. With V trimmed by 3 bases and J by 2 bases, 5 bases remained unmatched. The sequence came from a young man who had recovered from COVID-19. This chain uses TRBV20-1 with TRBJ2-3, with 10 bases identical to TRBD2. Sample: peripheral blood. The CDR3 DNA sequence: TGCAGTGCTAGTGGTAGCGGGGGGTACACAGATACGCAGTATTTT. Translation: CSASGSGGYTDTQYF.